A single sample is the source of the 23 T cell receptor beta chains below, sequenced in a study of cytomegalovirus exposure and HLA in healthy donors. The PCR contained 60 Vbeta and 13 Jbeta primers. Some clones are missing from TCRdb's copy, which holds only in-frame ones; the method was immunoSEQ multiplex PCR. The profile shows over 60,000 clones, 65% to 85% of them singletons. The specimen sequenced was PBMCs. The receptors were sampled from a man between 65 and 85 years old in good health and CMV-seronegative.

This clone was recorded a few times. The chain employs TRBV28 and TRBJ2-5, with 7 bases fitting TRBD1. V lost 6 bases, J lost 3 bases, and 10 bases stayed unmatched. CDR1 and CDR2 from the germline V gene are MDHEN and SYDVKM. The CDR3 extends over 15 amino acids. The CDR3 protein is CASRGTGVGKETQYF. The CDR3 DNA follows: TGTGCCAGCAGAGGAACAGGGGTCGGGAAAGAGACCCAGTACTTC.

The chain carries TRBV2 and TRBJ2-2; 7 nucleotides line up with TRBD1. The CDR3 spans 14 residues. The J segment lost 10 bases and the V segment lost 6 bases, leaving 11 bases of the junction unmatched. Germline values: CDR1 SNHLY, CDR2 FYNNEI. The CDR3 loop is CASRADRSKEELFF. In nucleotides, the CDR3 is TGTGCCAGCAGAGCGGACAGGTCCAAAGAGGAGCTGTTTTTT.

This clone appeared a few times. The rearrangement uses TRBV5-1 and TRBJ1-2; no clear D gene. V dropped 6 bases and J dropped 7 bases, with 13 bases sitting between them. The CDR3 loop spans 12 amino acids. Germline CDR1 and CDR2: SGHRS and YFSETQ. The CDR3 loop reads CASILTFGGYTF. CDR3 DNA: TGCGCCAGCATCCTCACCTTCGGTGGCTACACCTTC.

This clone came up a few times. The rearrangement joins TRBV7-9 to TRBJ1-1, with 11 bases aligning to TRBD1. The V gene end was trimmed by 5 bases and the J gene end by 6 bases; junction bases not matched to a gene: 8. CDR3 size: 15 residues. CDR1 and CDR2 (germline): SEHNR, FQNEAQ (reference sequence). The CDR3 sequence: CASSIGTGGIAEAFF. CDR3 sequence (DNA): TGTGCCAGCAGCATCGGGACAGGGGGGATTGCTGAAGCTTTCTTT.

In this sample, this clone turned up once. V usage is TRBV19 and J usage is TRBJ2-2; D not certain. CDR1 and CDR2 from the germline V gene are LNHDA and SQIVND (reference sequence). The CDR3 length is 15 residues. V shed 5 bases and J shed 1 base, with 11 bases lying between them. This CDR3 reads CASSVELMNTGELFF. In DNA, the CDR3 is TGTGCCAGTAGTGTCGAACTAATGAACACCGGGGAGCTGTTTTTT.

The gene calls are TRBV6-5 and TRBJ2-5; 12 bases are a match to TRBD1. The DNA matches TRBJ2-7 better at its end, which makes the J call doubtful. The germline CDR1 and CDR2 sequences are MNHEY and SVGAGI. The CDR3 covers 14 residues. Here the CDR3 reads CATAGTGGKYEQYF. The CDR3 nucleotides are TGTGCCACAGCCGGGACAGGGGGCAAGTACGAGCAGTACTTC.

The chain combines TRBV7-2 with TRBJ2-1; 8 bases align to TRBD2. The V and J ends lost 1 base and 6 bases, in that order; junction bases with no gene match: 5. CDR1 is SGHTA and CDR2 is FQGNSA in the germline V gene. CDR3 length: 15 residues. Here the CDR3 reads CASSLDGGAGNEQFF. The CDR3 bases are TGTGCCAGCAGCTTAGACGGGGGGGCGGGCAATGAGCAGTTCTTC.

The chain has TRBV28 and TRBJ2-7; TRBD1 agrees at 12 bases. V shed 6 bases, J shed 9 bases, and the junction held 9 bases outside the gene matches. The CDR3 contains 14 residues. The germline gives CDR1 MDHEN, CDR2 SYDVKM. CDR3 DNA sequence: TGTGCCAGCAGCTTTGGGACAGGGGGCGGGTGGCAGTACTTC. Translating it yields CASSFGTGGGWQYF. Full variable domain (remainder filled in from reference TRBV28 and TRBJ2-7): DVKVTQSSRYLVKRTGEKVFLECVQDMDHENMFWYRQDPGLGLRLIYFSYDVKMKEKGDIPEGYSVSREKKERFSLILESASTNQTSMYLCASSFGTGGGWQYFGPGTRLTVT.

V and J are TRBV7-9 and TRBJ1-1, with D perhaps TRBD1 (5 bases). Trimming took 5 bases from V and 0 from J, leaving 10 bases between them. CDR1 and CDR2 from the germline V gene are SEHNR and FQNEAQ (reference sequence). The CDR3 is 14 residues long. CDR3 loop: CASSTQTVNTEAFF. As DNA, the CDR3 is TGTGCCAGCAGCACCCAGACAGTGAACACTGAAGCTTTCTTT.

The chain carries TRBV30 and TRBJ2-2; 11 bases agree with TRBD1. The length of the CDR3 is 15 residues. In germline, CDR1 is GTSNPN, CDR2 SVGIG (reference sequence). V was pared by 2 bases and J by 6 bases, with 5 bases of the junction left unmatched. CDR3 in amino acids: CAWSPPGQGAGELFF. CDR3 sequence (DNA): TGTGCCTGGAGTCCCCCGGGACAGGGGGCCGGGGAGCTGTTTTTT.

The CDR3 loop reads CASSLRTGASTEAFF. CDR3 coding DNA: TGTGCCAGCAGCTTAAGGACAGGGGCTAGCACTGAAGCTTTCTTT. This chain joins TRBV14 and TRBJ1-1; the match to TRBD1 covers 9 bases. The ends lost 5 bases at V and 4 bases at J; junction bases unmatched: 8. CDR1 and CDR2 (germline): SGHDN, FVKESK. The CDR3 runs 15 residues. The whole variable domain, filled in from reference TRBV14 and TRBJ1-1, reads EAGVTQFPSHSVIEKGQTVTLRCDPISGHDNLYWYRRVMGKEIKFLLHFVKESKQDESGMPNNRFLAERTGGTYSTLKVQPAELEDSGVYFCASSLRTGASTEAFFGQGTRLTVV.

This rearrangement joins TRBV9 to TRBJ2-2, with D perhaps matching TRBD1 (7 bases). V lost 2 bases to trimming and J lost 5 bases, with 10 bases between them. Germline V gives CDR1 SGDLS, CDR2 YYNGEE. This CDR3 has 14 amino acids. DNA for the CDR3: TGTGCCAGCAGCGTGACAGGGAGGACCGGGGAGCTGTTTTTT. It specifies CASSVTGRTGELFF.

The chain joins TRBV28 to TRBJ1-4; TRBD1 aligns across 8 bases. Germline loops: CDR1 MDHEN, CDR2 SYDVKM. V gave up 5 bases and J gave up 8 bases; unmatched junction bases: 7. The CDR3 length is 14 residues. This CDR3 is CASSVWTGIEKLFF. DNA for the CDR3: TGTGCCAGCAGTGTCTGGACAGGGATAGAAAAACTGTTTTTT.

The chain couples TRBV5-1 to TRBJ1-2; 9 bases agree with TRBD1. This CDR3 region has 15 residues. Germline-derived CDR1 and CDR2 are SGHRS and YFSETQ. Germline trimming cut 3 bases from V and 3 bases from J; bases unmatched to any gene: 6. The CDR3 sequence is CASSWGQGMDYGYTF. CDR3 DNA sequence: TGCGCCAGCAGCTGGGGACAGGGCATGGACTATGGCTACACCTTC.

This rearrangement joins TRBV7-9 to TRBJ2-5; 16 bases match TRBD2. V shed 3 bases, J shed 2 bases, and the junction held 3 bases outside the gene matches. CDR3 length: 17 residues. Germline CDR1 SEHNR, CDR2 FQNEAQ (reference sequence). The CDR3 is CASSFPGLAGGQETQYF. CDR3 nucleotides: TGTGCCAGCAGCTTTCCGGGACTAGCGGGGGGGCAAGAGACCCAGTACTTC.

This chain uses TRBV6-6 with TRBJ2-7; a weak D match, TRBD2 (6 bases). V was pared by 5 bases and J by 4 bases, with 18 bases between. This CDR3 spans 15 amino acids. CDR1 MNHNY and CDR2 SVGAGI come from the germline V gene (reference sequence). CDR3 protein: CASSHETSSSYEQYF. The CDR3, as DNA: TGTGCCAGCAGTCACGAGACTAGTTCTTCTTACGAGCAGTACTTC.

This chain links TRBV7-2 with TRBJ2-2; TRBD2 might be the D (6 bases). The V end was cut by 2 bases, the J end by 2 bases, with 18 bases between. This CDR3 contains 18 residues. In germline, CDR1 is SGHTA, CDR2 FQGNSA. The CDR3, as DNA: TGTGCCAGCAGCTTACTGCCCGGGAGTAGCCGTAACACCGGGGAGCTGTTTTTT. It yields the protein CASSLLPGSSRNTGELFF.

This clone was counted a few times. The genes are TRBV30 and TRBJ2-3, with D tentatively TRBD2 (5 bases). V gave up 4 bases and J gave up 5 bases, with 10 bases separating them. CDR1 and CDR2 from the germline V gene are GTSNPN and SVGIG (reference sequence). CDR3 size: 12 residues. This CDR3 reads CAWNRGQDTQYF. CDR3 coding DNA: TGTGCCTGGAATAGAGGGCAAGATACGCAGTATTTT.

The chain is built from TRBV7-9 and TRBJ1-2, with a weak D call TRBD1 (5 bases). The germline CDR1 and CDR2 sequences are SEHNR and FQNEAQ (reference sequence). The V and J ends lost 5 bases and 8 bases respectively, with 15 bases between them. CDR3 length: 13 amino acids. The CDR3 DNA follows: TGTGCCAGCAGCCAAGTTCAGCGGGACGGCTACACCTTC. Translating gives CASSQVQRDGYTF.

This chain connects TRBV18 to TRBJ1-1, with D perhaps TRBD1 (5 bases). The V and J ends lost 2 bases and 6 bases respectively, with 13 bases between them. The germline gives CDR1 KGHSH, CDR2 LQKENI. This CDR3 is built from 14 residues. CDR3 sequence (DNA): TGTGCCAGCTCACCAGCAGGGATTTACGCTGAAGCTTTCTTT. Translated, it gives CASSPAGIYAEAFF.

The chain recombines TRBV19 with TRBJ2-7; tentatively, D is TRBD2 (5 bases). V lost 5 bases and J lost 0, with 14 bases in between. The CDR3 extends over 15 amino acids. The V gene's germline CDR1 is LNHDA and CDR2 SQIVND (reference sequence). CDR3: CASSSYSGSSYEQYF. The CDR3 DNA reads as TGTGCCAGTAGTTCGTACAGCGGATCCTCCTACGAGCAGTACTTC.

This sequence joins TRBV7-2 and TRBJ2-5; TRBD1 matches 9 bases. Trimming removed 5 bases from V and 7 bases from J; junction bases left unmatched: 17. The CDR3 extends over 17 amino acids. Germline V gene sequence: CDR1 SGHTA, CDR2 FQGNSA. CDR3 nucleotides: TGTGCCAGCAGCAAAGGTGGGACAGGGCAAGTTAGAAGGACCCAGTACTTC. Protein sequence: CASSKGGTGQVRRTQYF.

This clone was observed a few times. J is TRBJ1-5 and V is TRBV6-6, with unresolved D. The length of the CDR3 is 13 residues. Germline V gene lookup returns CDR1 MNHNY and CDR2 SVGAGI (reference sequence). Trimming left V 1 base short and J 9 bases short, with 10 bases between. For the CDR3, the DNA is TGTGCCAGCAGTTACTTCCGGGATAGGCCCCAGCATTTT. It yields the protein CASSYFRDRPQHF.